Listed below are T cell receptor beta chains from one sample, sequenced in a study of shared clonotypes between healthy human individuals. The repertoire was sequenced with immunoSEQ multiplex PCR; TCRdb's copy has only in-frame clones and lacks some. This table has around 1.9 million clones, just over 90% appearing once. Material for sequencing was naive CD8+ T cells from PBMCs. Every receptor here comes from a man aged 18 to 29 in good health. Some clones in this sample may be carry-over from other donors' samples. Each CDR3 is given with its conserved first and last residue. Clone size is given for some rows only: seen once, a few or many times, or a class if the clone is expanded.

J gene,V gene,clone size,CDR3 protein
TRBJ2-1,TRBV30,NA,CACETGLAGTYYNEQFF
TRBJ2-1,TRBV7-9,NA,CASSPQTGESYNEQFF
TRBJ2-4,TRBV7-9,NA,CASSFPGLAIQYF
TRBJ2-7,TRBV2,NA,CASIRGTYEQYF
TRBJ2-7,TRBV27,NA,CASSFIGRGREEQYF
TRBJ2-2,TRBV29-1,NA,CSVYRTGELFF
TRBJ2-2,TRBV4-2,NA,CASSQATGLAGGPGWNTGELFF
TRBJ2-7,TRBV5-6,few,CASSPGQGSYEQYF
TRBJ2-1,TRBV9,NA,CASSAKDRTHNEQFF
TRBJ1-1,TRBV27,NA,CASSFFPIELNTEAFF
TRBJ2-3,TRBV27,NA,CASSRVRGGGRDTQYF
NA,TRBV18,NA,CASSPGGTGHYEQYF
TRBJ2-5,TRBV6-1,NA,CASSEREGRLVETQYF
TRBJ1-5,TRBV27,NA,CASSTPPLGNQPQHF
TRBJ2-2,TRBV9,NA,CASSVSASGPRGPTGELFF
TRBJ2-7,TRBV6-1,NA,CASRTGARYEQYF
TRBJ2-7,TRBV7-9,NA,CASSLGTGSHYEQYF
TRBJ2-5,TRBV15,NA,CATSSPDRGQETQYF
TRBJ2-6,TRBV28,NA,CASRKGRPSGANVLTF
TRBJ1-1,TRBV5-1,NA,CASSLGGRDWAFF
TRBJ2-7,TRBV7-9,NA,CASSPRVDLSYEQYF
TRBJ2-7,TRBV7-9,NA,CASSTQGQATSYEQYF
TRBJ2-7,TRBV15,NA,CATSRDVIGGRTYEQYF
TRBJ1-2,TRBV19,NA,CASSSFGLGGYTF
TRBJ1-1,TRBV5-1,NA,CASTPPGNTEAFF
TRBJ2-7,TRBV19,once,CASSIKVFGGLGEQYF
TRBJ2-3,TRBV18,NA,CASSPNLAGLYTDTQYF
TRBJ2-3,TRBV9,NA,CASSDPTSGPITDTQYF
TRBJ1-2,TRBV7-9,NA,CASSLIRDRANYGYTF
TRBJ1-1,TRBV19,NA,CASSMTGVLGTEAFF
TRBJ1-1,TRBV19,NA,CASIQGALKEAFF
TRBJ1-2,TRBV14,NA,CASSAVWYGKTYGYTF
TRBJ1-1,TRBV7-9,NA,CASSSPPRTGGTEAFF
TRBJ2-7,TRBV30,NA,CAWSKGYRTYEQYF
TRBJ1-1,TRBV28,NA,CASSLIGQEGYAEAFF
TRBJ2-7,TRBV27,NA,CASSFDPTLNEQYF
TRBJ2-7,TRBV9,NA,CASSAGTGTYEQYF